Below are 5 T cell receptor beta chains sequenced from a single sample in a study of T-cell memory formation after mild COVID-19. Each CDR3 protein gets one entry after TCRdb re-called the 5' RACE reads with MiXCR. The sample consists of just under 350,000 distinct CDR3 sequences, under 15% of them appearing once. The sequencing sample was made of PBMCs or a T cell subset sorted from them (not recorded which). The receptors were sampled from a man younger than 35 who had mild COVID-19 (a few samples of this study predate the infection). Cell type and time point are not known.

This clonotype was seen a few times. The gene calls are TRBV5-4 and TRBJ2-1, with TRBD2 matching over 8 bases. This CDR3 is 15 amino acids long. The germline CDR1 and CDR2 sequences are SGHNT and YYREEE (reference sequence). The V gene end was trimmed by 4 bases and the J gene end by 8 bases; junction bases not matched to a gene: 11. The CDR3 DNA reads TGTGCCAGCAGCCCCGGCGGGACTAGTAACGATGAGCAGTTCTTC. Its translation: CASSPGGTSNDEQFF. Full variable domain (rest looked up from reference TRBV5-4 and TRBJ2-1): ETGVTQSPTHLIKTRGQQVTLRCSSQSGHNTVSWYQQALGQGPQFIFQYYREEENGRGNFPPRFSGLQFPNYSSELNVNALELDDSALYLCASSPGGTSNDEQFFGPGTRLTVL.

This clonotype was counted only a few times. This chain joins TRBV12-3 or TRBV12-4 and TRBJ2-2; D uncertain. V shed 5 bases and J shed 0 bases, with 10 bases lying between them. This CDR3 has 15 amino acids. The CDR3: CASSQRAANTGELFF. In nucleotides, the CDR3 is TGTGCCAGCAGTCAAAGGGCCGCGAACACCGGGGAGCTGTTTTTT.

This clonotype was observed a few times. The chain is built from TRBV4-1 and TRBJ1-2; D might be TRBD1 (6 bases). Trimming took 0 bases from V and 5 from J, leaving 22 bases between them. CDR3 length equals 18 residues. CDR1 is MGHRA, CDR2 YSYEKL, per germline. This CDR3 is CASSQDLGGLPTRYGYTF. CDR3 sequence (DNA): TGCGCCAGCAGCCAAGATCTCGGGGGGCTTCCTACGAGATATGGCTACACCTTC.

V is TRBV6-1 and J is TRBJ1-6; no definite D call. V was pared by 8 bases and J by 7 bases, with 18 bases between. The germline V gene encodes CDR1 MNHNS and CDR2 SASEGT. This CDR3 region has 15 residues. CDR3 in amino acids: CASPAKDGENSPLHF. CDR3 sequence (DNA): TGTGCCAGCCCCGCTAAGGACGGCGAAAATTCACCCCTCCACTTT.

This clonotype was detected only a few times. The chain uses TRBV11-1 and TRBJ2-1; 10 bases fit TRBD1. The length of the CDR3 is 17 residues. CDR1 is SGHAT, CDR2 FQDESV, per germline (reference sequence). J gave up 0 bases and V 5 bases, and 7 bases lay outside the gene matches. The CDR3 DNA is TGTGCCAGCAGCCGGGGACAGGGGACAAGCTCCTACAATGAGCAGTTCTTC. Translating it yields CASSRGQGTSSYNEQFF.